Listed here are 32 T cell receptor beta chains from one sample, sequenced in a study of CD8 T cells in Susac syndrome. Random hexamers served to reverse transcribe roughly 0.45 to 1 ug RNA. TCRdb re-called the immunoSEQ multiplex PCR reads through MiXCR, storing one row per CDR3 protein. The repertoire includes 95,000 to 150,000 distinct CDR3 sequences, nearly 96% of them detected once, and approximately 0.15% sits in the top ten. The sample taken for sequencing was CD4+ T cells from PBMCs. The receptor source for this set is a human donor with Susac syndrome.

This chain uses TRBV18 with TRBJ2-7; D assignment may be TRBD1 or TRBD2 (5 bases each). Germline V lookup: CDR1 KGHSH, CDR2 LQKENI. The CDR3 spans 16 residues. Trimming shortened V by 3 bases and J by 3 bases, and 18 bases separated the two germline ends. The CDR3 region is CASSPYSGAENYEQYF. In nucleotides, the CDR3 is TGTGCCAGCTCACCTTACTCCGGGGCAGAGAACTACGAGCAGTACTTC.

V gene TRBV20-1 combines with J gene TRBJ2-5; 9 bases align to TRBD2. This CDR3 region has 15 residues. The V and J ends lost 3 bases and 7 bases, in that order; junction bases with no gene match: 12. CDR1 is DFQATT and CDR2 is SNEGSKA in the germline V gene (reference sequence). In DNA, the CDR3 is TGCAGTGCTAGTTTCGCCAGCGGGAGGTTCGGGACCCAGTACTTC. Its translation: CSASFASGRFGTQYF.

The chain links TRBV29-1 to TRBJ2-7; 7 bases match TRBD2. The V and J ends lost 4 bases and 3 bases, in that order; junction bases with no gene match: 9. The germline V gene has CDR1 SQVTM and CDR2 ANQGSEA. The CDR3 loop spans 14 amino acids. The chain's CDR3 is CSVVVSGRFYEQYF. The CDR3 DNA is TGCAGCGTTGTTGTTTCCGGGAGGTTCTACGAGCAGTACTTC.

The chain carries TRBV29-1 and TRBJ1-1, with unresolved D. Germline CDR1 and CDR2: SQVTM and ANQGSEA. The ends were cut back, 2 bases at V and 2 bases at J, with 9 bases in the middle. CDR3 length: 13 residues. The CDR3 sequence is CSVENSRNTEAFF. As DNA, the CDR3 is TGCAGCGTTGAAAACAGCCGCAACACTGAAGCTTTCTTT.

This clonotype was detected only once. J is TRBJ1-5 and V is TRBV20-1; 7 bases align to TRBD1. Germline assignment: CDR1 DFQATT and CDR2 SNEGSKA (reference sequence). Unmatched junction bases numbered 9, after V lost 5 bases and J lost 2 bases. The CDR3 is 15 residues long. The CDR3 region is CSAGRDSGGNQPQHF. CDR3 nucleotides: TGCAGTGCTGGGCGGGACAGCGGCGGCAATCAGCCCCAGCATTTT.

The rearrangement uses TRBV20-1 and TRBJ1-2; the D is unclear. V lost 5 bases to trimming and J lost 2 bases, with 9 bases between them. Germline V gives CDR1 DFQATT, CDR2 SNEGSKA (reference sequence). This CDR3 is built from 12 residues. CDR3 DNA sequence: TGCAGTGCTCGTACATCGAACTATGGCTACACCTTC. It is translated as CSARTSNYGYTF.

This clonotype was counted a single time. The chain recombines TRBV28 with TRBJ2-7; 14 bases are a match to TRBD2. CDR3 size: 14 residues. The V gene's germline CDR1 is MDHEN and CDR2 SYDVKM. With 7 bases clipped from V and 9 bases from J, the junction kept 8 bases outside the gene matches. The CDR3 nucleotides read TGTGCCAGCACTCGACTAGCGGGAGGGCCGGGGCAGTACTTC. It yields the protein CASTRLAGGPGQYF.

CDR3 residues: CASSQDPGSLNTEAFF. The CDR3 DNA is TGTGCCAGCAGCCAAGATCCAGGCAGTTTAAACACTGAAGCTTTCTTT. The rearrangement joins TRBV14 to TRBJ1-1; D is uncertain. The CDR3 is made up of 16 amino acids. CDR1 is SGHDN and CDR2 is FVKESK in the germline V gene. Trimming pared 0 bases from V and 2 bases from J, leaving 13 bases between.

This chain links TRBV7-2 with TRBJ2-1, with TRBD2 identical over 10 bases. The CDR3 contains 12 residues. Germline assignment: CDR1 SGHTA and CDR2 FQGNSA. J lost 13 bases, V lost 6 bases, and 6 bases had no gene match. For the CDR3, the DNA is TGTGCCAGCAGATCCCAGCGGGAGGGCCAGTTCTTC. It codes for CASRSQREGQFF.

The chain links TRBV28 to TRBJ2-7, with D unresolved. Germline V gene data show CDR1 as MDHEN and CDR2 as SYDVKM. The CDR3 runs to 13 residues. V dropped 2 bases and J dropped 2 bases, with 7 bases sitting between them. This CDR3 is CASSLGVPYEQYF. The DNA for the CDR3 is TGTGCCAGCAGTTTAGGGGTCCCCTACGAGCAGTACTTC.

The CDR3 reads CSADNREAGANVLTF. The CDR3 DNA follows: TGCAGTGCAGATAACAGGGAAGCTGGGGCCAACGTCCTGACTTTC. The chain couples TRBV20-1 to TRBJ2-6, with D perhaps TRBD1 (6 bases). CDR1 and CDR2 (germline): DFQATT, SNEGSKA (reference sequence). V was cut by 6 bases and J by 2 bases, with 14 bases left in between. This CDR3 has 15 amino acids.

The V call is TRBV7-6, the J call TRBJ2-5, with TRBD2 matching over 7 bases. The CDR3 covers 13 residues. Germline CDR1 is SGHVS and CDR2 is FNYEAQ. Trimming took 5 bases from V and 6 from J; bases not matched to a gene: 6. CDR3 nucleotides: TGTGCCAGCAGCAAGACTAGCTTGCAGACCCAGTACTTC. It codes for CASSKTSLQTQYF.

The chain combines TRBV11-1 with TRBJ2-1, with D perhaps given as TRBD1 or TRBD2 (6 bases each). The CDR3 extends over 14 amino acids. V gave up 5 bases and J gave up 7 bases, with 15 bases separating them. In germline, CDR1 is SGHAT, CDR2 FQDESV (reference sequence). CDR3 in DNA: TGTGCCAGCAGCCCTCTAGGAGGGGGTAATGAGCAGTTCTTC. Translated: CASSPLGGGNEQFF.

In DNA form, the CDR3 reads TGTGCCAGCAGCCAAGAGGAGGGATCCTACAATGAGCAGTTCTTC. Its translation is CASSQEEGSYNEQFF. The chain employs TRBV3-1 and TRBJ2-1, with D perhaps TRBD2 (6 bases). CDR3 size: 15 residues. The ends were cut back, 0 bases at V and 1 base at J, with 7 bases in the middle. Germline assignment: CDR1 LGHDT and CDR2 YNNKEL (reference sequence).

Here the CDR3 reads CASRSGQANTEAFF. Here the CDR3 DNA reads TGTGCCAGCAGGTCGGGACAGGCGAACACTGAAGCTTTCTTT. This rearrangement joins TRBV2 to TRBJ1-1, with TRBD1 matching 8 bases. The germline CDR1 and CDR2 sequences are SNHLY and FYNNEI. J was trimmed by 1 base and V by 6 bases; bases with no gene match: 4. The CDR3 totals 14 residues.

The genes are TRBV4-2 and TRBJ2-7; the D gene is possibly TRBD2 (5 bases). Germline loops: CDR1 LGHNA, CDR2 YNFKEQ. The V end was cut by 3 bases, the J end by 4 bases, with 10 bases between. The CDR3 length is 13 residues. The CDR3 DNA sequence: TGTGCCAGCAGCCAGGGGTCGGGATACGAGCAGTACTTC. Amino acids: CASSQGSGYEQYF.

The rearrangement uses TRBV20-1 and TRBJ2-5; perhaps TRBD2 as D (5 bases). The CDR3 is 15 amino acids. Germline V gene data show CDR1 as DFQATT and CDR2 as SNEGSKA (reference sequence). V was cut by 2 bases and J by 4 bases, with 17 bases left in between. CDR3 amino acids: CSARKSPKAGETQYF. The CDR3 nucleotides read TGCAGTGCTAGAAAGTCCCCTAAGGCGGGAGAGACCCAGTACTTC.

The CDR3 nucleotides read TGTGCCAGCCCCATTGACGGGACTCGAGGAGGGCCAGATACGCAGTATTTT. The encoded protein is CASPIDGTRGGPDTQYF. The genes are TRBV18 and TRBJ2-3; perhaps TRBD2 as D (6 bases). Trimming took off 8 bases at V and 4 bases at J, with 25 bases between the two ends. Germline V lookup: CDR1 KGHSH, CDR2 LQKENI. The CDR3 has 17 residues. The full variable domain, in which reference TRBV18 and TRBJ2-3 provide the parts outside the CDR3, is NAGVMQNPRHLVRRRGQEARLRCSPMKGHSHVYWYRQLPEEGLKFMVYLQKENIIDESGMPKERFSAEFPKEGPSILRIQQVVRGDSAAYFCASPIDGTRGGPDTQYFGPGTRLTVL.

CDR3 sequence reads: CATSDSGLAGAGELFF. CDR3 DNA sequence: TGTGCCACCAGTGACTCGGGACTAGCGGGAGCTGGGGAGCTGTTTTTT. The chain is built from TRBV24-1 and TRBJ2-2, with TRBD2 matching over 14 bases. The CDR3 consists of 16 residues. Trimming at V came to 4 bases and at J to 8 bases, leaving 5 bases not matched to a gene. The germline gives CDR1 KGHDR, CDR2 SFDVKD.

V is TRBV27 and J is TRBJ2-5; TRBD2 agrees at 7 bases. Looked up from germline, CDR1 is MNHEY and CDR2 is SMNVEV (reference sequence). The CDR3 has 16 amino acids. With 1 base clipped from V and 0 bases from J, the junction kept 5 bases outside the gene matches. CDR3 nucleotide sequence: TGTGCCAGCAGTTTATACGGCGGGAGCTACCAAGAGACCCAGTACTTC. Its protein is CASSLYGGSYQETQYF.

The V and J genes are TRBV19 and TRBJ2-7; the D gene could be TRBD1 or TRBD2 (5 bases each). This CDR3 is built from 15 residues. Per germline, CDR1 LNHDA and CDR2 SQIVND (reference sequence). Trimming took 6 bases from V and 1 from J, leaving 16 bases between them. The CDR3 bases are TGTGCCAGTAGCCCGAGGGGTAGCGTGTCCTACGAGCAGTACTTC. Translating gives CASSPRGSVSYEQYF.

In its sample, this clonotype was seen a few times. This chain connects TRBV7-9 to TRBJ1-5; D uncertain. Germline V gene sequence: CDR1 SEHNR, CDR2 FQNEAQ (reference sequence). V lost 2 bases and J 2 bases, leaving 4 bases between the germline ends. This CDR3 comprises 13 residues. CDR3 DNA: TGTGCCAGCAGCTTACAGGGCAATCAGCCCCAGCATTTT. Translating it yields CASSLQGNQPQHF. Full variable domain (remainder filled in from reference TRBV7-9 and TRBJ1-5): DTGVSQNPRHKITKRGQNVTFRCDPISEHNRLYWYRQTLGQGPEFLTYFQNEAQLEKSRLLSDRFSAERPKGSFSTLEIQRTEQGDSAMYLCASSLQGNQPQHFGDGTRLSIL.

The chain is built from TRBV28 and TRBJ2-6; D possibly corresponds to TRBD1 (5 bases). This CDR3 contains 16 residues. V was pared by 8 bases and J by 1 base, with 15 bases between. Germline CDR1 reads MDHEN; CDR2 reads SYDVKM. CDR3 residues: CASLDSRVSGANVLTF. As DNA, the CDR3 is TGTGCCAGCCTCGACAGCCGAGTTTCTGGGGCCAACGTCCTGACTTTC.

In its sample, this clonotype was seen once. V usage is TRBV2 and J usage is TRBJ2-7, with TRBD1 as a possible D gene (5 bases). There are 11 residues in the CDR3. With 6 bases removed from V and 6 bases from J, the gap between germline ends came to 9 bases. Germline lookup yields CDR1 SNHLY and CDR2 FYNNEI. The CDR3 protein is CASRYQGEQYF. The DNA of the CDR3 is TGTGCCAGCAGGTACCAGGGCGAGCAGTACTTC.

This clonotype was observed a single time. The chain recombines TRBV5-4 with TRBJ2-7; no reliable D call. Between the trimmed V and J ends, which lost 0 bases and 7 bases, there was a span of 11 bases. The V gene's germline CDR1 is SGHNT and CDR2 YYREEE (reference sequence). CDR3 length: 13 amino acids. The CDR3 sequence: CASSLGFDREQYF. The DNA for the CDR3 is TGTGCCAGCAGCTTGGGTTTCGATCGGGAGCAGTACTTC.

This chain joins TRBV12-3 or TRBV12-4 and TRBJ1-5; 8 nucleotides line up with TRBD1. CDR3 length equals 14 residues. V shed 6 bases and J 5 bases; nucleotides not matched to a gene: 6. The CDR3 coding sequence is TGTGCCAGCAGCCTGGACAGGGTATATCAGCCCCAGCATTTT. Its translation is CASSLDRVYQPQHF.

This clonotype was picked up a small number of times. The chain is built from TRBV6-1 and TRBJ1-2, with D tentatively TRBD1 (5 bases). There are 12 residues in the CDR3. Per germline, CDR1 MNHNS and CDR2 SASEGT. V lost 8 bases and J lost 8, with 15 bases in between. As DNA, the CDR3 is TGTGCCAGCGGCACGGACGAGGGGGGCTACACCTTC. As protein: CASGTDEGGYTF.

The J gene is TRBJ2-5, the V gene TRBV12-3 or TRBV12-4; D is ambiguous. Trimming removed 6 bases at V and 2 bases at J, with 10 bases between. This CDR3 region has 13 residues. CDR3 protein: CASSGFKQETQYF. The CDR3 DNA is TGTGCCAGCAGCGGATTTAAACAAGAGACCCAGTACTTC.

The rearrangement joins TRBV5-1 to TRBJ1-2; 8 bases align to TRBD1. The CDR3 totals 13 residues. CDR1 and CDR2 (germline): SGHRS, YFSETQ. V was pared by 4 bases and J by 6 bases, with 5 bases of the junction left unmatched. CDR3: CASSTGQGDGYTF. DNA of the CDR3: TGCGCCAGCAGCACCGGACAGGGAGATGGCTACACCTTC.

This chain uses TRBV29-1 with TRBJ2-5, with a tentative D call TRBD1 (6 bases). V lost 5 bases to trimming and J lost 3 bases, with 10 bases between them. The CDR3 extends over 12 amino acids. Germline-derived CDR1 and CDR2 are SQVTM and ANQGSEA. CDR3 sequence: CSVIDRKETQYF. The DNA of the CDR3 is TGCAGCGTTATAGACAGGAAAGAGACCCAGTACTTC.

This rearrangement joins TRBV20-1 to TRBJ2-1, with a tentative D call TRBD2 (7 bases). CDR1 DFQATT and CDR2 SNEGSKA come from the germline V gene (reference sequence). The CDR3 runs to 14 residues. V lost 0 bases and J lost 8, with 14 bases in between. In nucleotides, the CDR3 is TGCAGTGCTAGAGACCCCTCGGGGGGCTATGAGCAGTTCTTC. Protein sequence: CSARDPSGGYEQFF.

This chain links TRBV29-1 with TRBJ1-1, with 10 bases fitting TRBD1. Losses at the gene ends were 2 bases for V and 7 bases for J; bases not matched to a gene: 7. The CDR3 has 14 amino acids. In germline, CDR1 is SQVTM, CDR2 ANQGSEA. The CDR3 coding sequence is TGCAGCGTTGAACGACAGGGGGCCAACTTTGAAGCTTTCTTT. Translation gives CSVERQGANFEAFF.